Below, one T cell receptor beta chain is given with its context. The sample belongs to a study of response to subunit inactivated influenza vaccine. The J segment lost 6 bases and the V segment lost 0 bases, leaving 7 bases of the junction unmatched. This CDR3 region has 17 residues. Germline values: CDR1 MNHEY, CDR2 SVGAGI. TCRdb processed the RT-PCR reads anew with MiXCR; each CDR3 protein has one entry. The sample holds a few hundred thousand distinct CDR3 sequences, about 14% seen once. The receptor was isolated from a man aged 50 to 59 who received an inactivated influenza vaccine. The sequences come from PBMCs from blood, collected roughly 12 days after vaccination. This chain uses TRBV6-5 with TRBJ2-3, with TRBD2 matching 12 bases. The CDR3 nucleotides read TGTGCCAGCAGTTACTCGTTGTCCCTAGCGGGAGGGGATACGCAGTATTTT. Amino acid sequence: CASSYSLSLAGGDTQYF.